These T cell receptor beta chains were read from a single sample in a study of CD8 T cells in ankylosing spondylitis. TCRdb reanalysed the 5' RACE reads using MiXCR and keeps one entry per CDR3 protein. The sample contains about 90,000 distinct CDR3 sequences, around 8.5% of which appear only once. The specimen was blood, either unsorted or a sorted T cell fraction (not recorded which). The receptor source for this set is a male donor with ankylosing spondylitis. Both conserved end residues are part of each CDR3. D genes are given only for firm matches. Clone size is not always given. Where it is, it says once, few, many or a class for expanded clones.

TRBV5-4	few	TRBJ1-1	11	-	CASSFGSEAFF	TGTGCCAGCAGCTTTGGGAGTGAAGCTTTCTTT
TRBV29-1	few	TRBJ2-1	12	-	CSVWSSYNEQFF	TGCAGCGTATGGAGTTCATACAATGAGCAGTTCTTC
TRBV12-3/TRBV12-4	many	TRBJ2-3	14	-	CASSLDRRTDTQYF	TGTGCCAGCAGTTTAGACAGACGAACAGATACGCAGTATTTT
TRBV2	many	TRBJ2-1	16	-	CASSPETGREYNEQFF	TGTGCCAGCAGTCCCGAGACAGGGAGGGAATACAATGAGCAGTTCTTC
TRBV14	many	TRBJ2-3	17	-	CASSQDLEGYSTDTQYF	TGTGCCAGCAGCCAAGATTTGGAGGGGTATTCCACAGATACGCAGTATTTT
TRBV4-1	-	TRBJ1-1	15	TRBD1	CASSPRQGMNTEAFF	TGCGCCAGCAGCCCCCGACAGGGAATGAACACTGAAGCTTTCTTT
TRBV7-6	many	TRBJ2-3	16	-	CASSLATTTGTDTQYF	TGTGCCAGCAGCTTAGCGACTACTACAGGCACAGATACGCAGTATTTT
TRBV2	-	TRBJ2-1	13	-	CASSLDYRNEQFF	TGTGCCAGCAGTTTAGACTACCGAAATGAGCAGTTCTTC
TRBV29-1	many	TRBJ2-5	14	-	CSVTGLDPQETQYF	TGCAGCGTCACGGGACTCGACCCACAAGAGACCCAGTACTTC
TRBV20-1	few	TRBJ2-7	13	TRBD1	CSARAHRGYEQYF	TGCAGTGCTAGAGCTCACAGGGGCTACGAGCAGTACTTC
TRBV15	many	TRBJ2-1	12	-	CATSGSGLEQFF	TGTGCCACCAGTGGGTCGGGACTGGAGCAGTTCTTC
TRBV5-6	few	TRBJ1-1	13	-	CASSLDYRAEAFF	TGTGCCAGCAGCTTGGACTACAGGGCTGAAGCTTTCTTT
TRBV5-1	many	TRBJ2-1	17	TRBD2	CASSSRLAGAQYNEQFF	TGCGCCAGCAGCTCAAGACTAGCGGGAGCCCAATACAATGAGCAGTTCTTC
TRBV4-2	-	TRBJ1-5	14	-	CASRSIAGGQPQHF	TGTGCCAGCCGGTCTATAGCGGGCGGTCAGCCCCAGCATTTT
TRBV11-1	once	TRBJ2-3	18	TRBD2	CASSLDVWTSGRLDTQYF	TGTGCCAGCAGCTTAGATGTCTGGACTAGCGGGAGGTTGGATACGCAGTATTTT
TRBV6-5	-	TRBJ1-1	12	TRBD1	CASRGQGGPAFF	TGTGCCAGCAGGGGCCAGGGGGGGCCGGCTTTCTTT
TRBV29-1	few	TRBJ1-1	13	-	CSVELSGDTEAFF	TGCAGCGTTGAATTATCGGGGGACACTGAAGCTTTCTTT
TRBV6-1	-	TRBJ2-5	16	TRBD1	CASSDMDREDQETQYF	TGTGCCAGCAGTGACATGGACAGGGAGGACCAAGAGACCCAGTACTTC
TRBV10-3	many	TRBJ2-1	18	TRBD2	CAISPGTSGIRWSDEQFF	TGTGCCATCAGCCCCGGGACTAGCGGGATTCGGTGGAGCGATGAGCAGTTCTTC
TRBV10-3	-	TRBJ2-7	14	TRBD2	CAISETSVPNEQYF	TGTGCCATCAGCGAGACTAGCGTACCGAACGAGCAGTACTTC
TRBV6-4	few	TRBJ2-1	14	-	CASSDSTRGNEQFF	TGTGCCAGCAGTGACTCTACCAGGGGCAATGAGCAGTTCTTC
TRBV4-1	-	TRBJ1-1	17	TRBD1	CASSHLPGQGAETEAFF	TGCGCCAGCAGCCATCTGCCGGGACAGGGGGCGGAAACTGAAGCTTTCTTT
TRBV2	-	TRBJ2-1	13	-	CASSEYFYNEQFF	TGTGCCAGCAGTGAATACTTCTACAATGAGCAGTTCTTC
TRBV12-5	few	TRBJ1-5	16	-	CASGLVQGIPNQPQHF	TGTGCTAGTGGTTTGGTCCAGGGAATACCCAATCAGCCCCAGCATTTT
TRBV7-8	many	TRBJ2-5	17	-	CASSPAGRGPHQETQYF	TGTGCCAGCAGTCCCGCCGGCCGCGGGCCTCACCAAGAGACCCAGTACTTC
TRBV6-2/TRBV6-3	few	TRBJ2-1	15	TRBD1	CASSSRDRVSNEQFF	TGTGCCAGCAGTTCCCGGGACAGGGTTTCCAATGAGCAGTTCTTC
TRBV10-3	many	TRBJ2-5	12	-	CATWGSEETQYF	TGTGCCACCTGGGGCAGCGAAGAGACCCAGTACTTC
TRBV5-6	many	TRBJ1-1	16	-	CASSSDDSPRWAEAFF	TGTGCCAGCAGCAGCGACGACAGCCCGCGGTGGGCTGAAGCTTTCTTT
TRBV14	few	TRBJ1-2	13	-	CASSQVQGTGYTF	TGTGCCAGCAGCCAAGTACAGGGAACTGGCTACACCTTC
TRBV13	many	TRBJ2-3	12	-	CASGAFTDTQYF	TGTGCCAGCGGGGCCTTCACAGATACGCAGTATTTT
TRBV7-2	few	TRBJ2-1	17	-	CASSSTSDGSSYNEQFF	TGTGCCAGCAGCTCGACTTCCGACGGGAGCTCCTACAATGAGCAGTTCTTC
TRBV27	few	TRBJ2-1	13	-	CASSFIVDNEQFF	TGTGCCAGCAGTTTTATCGTCGACAATGAGCAGTTCTTC
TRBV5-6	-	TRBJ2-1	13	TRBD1	CASRSGQNNEQFF	TGTGCCAGCAGATCGGGACAGAACAATGAGCAGTTCTTC
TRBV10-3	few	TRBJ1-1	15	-	CAISDVAGRVTEAFF	TGTGCCATCAGTGACGTGGCAGGGAGGGTCACTGAAGCTTTCTTT
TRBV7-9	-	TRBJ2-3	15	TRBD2	CASEVAGGRADTQYF	TGTGCCAGCGAGGTAGCGGGAGGTCGGGCAGATACGCAGTATTTT
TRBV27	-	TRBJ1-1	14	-	CASAPGRMNTEAFF	TGTGCCAGCGCCCCCGGACGGATGAACACTGAAGCTTTCTTT
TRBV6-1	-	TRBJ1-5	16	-	CASSEEPSALDQPQHF	TGTGCCAGCAGTGAAGAGCCCTCTGCTTTAGATCAGCCCCAGCATTTT
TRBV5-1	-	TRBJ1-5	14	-	CASSLEGGVQPQHF	TGCGCCAGCAGCTTGGAGGGGGGTGTTCAGCCCCAGCATTTT
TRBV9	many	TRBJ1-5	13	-	CASSPGSLGPQHF	TGTGCCAGCAGCCCAGGATCCCTGGGGCCCCAGCATTTT
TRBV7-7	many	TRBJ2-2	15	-	CASSYHVEGTGELFF	TGTGCCAGCAGCTACCACGTGGAGGGCACCGGGGAGCTGTTTTTT
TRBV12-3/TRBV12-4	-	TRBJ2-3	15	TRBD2	CASSWPGLAGYTQYF	TGTGCCAGCAGTTGGCCGGGACTAGCGGGCTATACGCAGTATTTT
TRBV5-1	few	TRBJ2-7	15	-	CASSLEIGSFYEQYF	TGCGCCAGCAGCTTGGAGATCGGGTCCTTCTACGAGCAGTACTTC